This entry lists 24 T cell receptor beta chains sequenced from one sample in a study of blood T cells in healthy people across ages (dated by TCRdb to about 2015). The method behind the library was 5' RACE. The run used an Illumina HiSeq 2500. A second PCR of roughly 6 to 12 cycles was run with a J-beta primer mix and a sample-barcoded 5' primer. Using fastp trimming at Q25 and MiXCR clonotype assembly, TCRdb reanalyzed the public sequencing data and kept in-frame beta chains. Entries that share a CDR3 protein sequence are merged under the most common genes and DNA. For this sample the table gives about 680,000 distinct CDR3 sequences, of which over 45% were detected only once. The ten largest clones capture around a third of the sample. Sequencing was carried out using blood. The origin of the receptors is a woman aged 55-69 years in good health.

The chain carries TRBV27 and TRBJ2-4; a possible D gene is TRBD1 (6 bases). The tail of the sequence fits TRBJ2-5 better, so the J call may be wrong. Germline V lookup: CDR1 MNHEY, CDR2 SMNVEV (reference sequence). The CDR3 length is 14 residues. As DNA, the CDR3 is TGTGCCAGCAGACCGGGACAACCCCTGGTGACCCAGTACTTC. This translates into CASRPGQPLVTQYF.

The rearrangement joins TRBV5-5 to TRBJ2-7; D remains unclear. The CDR3 contains 13 residues. The ends were cut back, 3 bases at V and 7 bases at J, with 14 bases in the middle. The germline V gene has CDR1 SGHKS and CDR2 YYEKEE (reference sequence). The CDR3 loop is CASSSDTYNEQYF. The CDR3 DNA is TGTGCCAGCAGCTCTGACACCTACAATGAGCAGTACTTC.

The chain joins TRBV7-9 to TRBJ2-1; 10 bases are a match to TRBD2. CDR1 and CDR2 (germline): SEHNR, FQNEAQ (reference sequence). V was clipped by 5 bases and J by 5 bases; unmatched bases: 6. This CDR3 is built from 15 residues. Written as DNA, the CDR3 is TGTGCCAGCAGCCCGGGACTAGCGAACAACAATGAGCAGTTCTTC. This translates into CASSPGLANNNEQFF.

The DNA of the CDR3 is TGTGCCAGCGGCCCAAACGGGAGGGACCAAGAGACCCAGTACTTC. Its translation is CASGPNGRDQETQYF. The V call is TRBV21-1, the J call TRBJ2-5; TRBD1, the D gene given by the table, was not confirmed from the DNA. TRBV21-1 is an annotated pseudogene. The CDR3 has 15 residues.

The chain is built from TRBV20-1 and TRBJ1-1; TRBD1 is a possible D gene (5 bases). Trimming pared 8 bases from V and 4 bases from J, leaving 17 bases between. The CDR3 contains 13 residues. The germline V gene encodes CDR1 DFQATT and CDR2 SNEGSKA (reference sequence). CDR3 in amino acids: CSQKAQGCTEAFF. CDR3 nucleotides: TGCAGTCAAAAAGCGCAGGGTTGCACTGAAGCTTTCTTT.

V is TRBV3-1 and J is TRBJ2-3; TRBD2 agrees at 15 bases. The germline V gene encodes CDR1 LGHDT and CDR2 YNNKEL (reference sequence). The CDR3 spans 19 residues. The V gene end was trimmed by 0 bases and the J gene end by 8 bases; junction bases not matched to a gene: 12. CDR3 coding DNA: TGTGCCAGCAGCCAAGAGTCCCTCGGGGGACTAGCGGGGGGCGGTACGCAGTATTTT. Protein sequence: CASSQESLGGLAGGGTQYF.

This CDR3 reads CSASRTGPSGANVLTF. The CDR3 region has the DNA TGCAGTGCTTCCAGGACAGGGCCCTCTGGGGCCAACGTCCTGACTTTC. The chain joins TRBV29-1 to TRBJ2-6, with 8 positions matching TRBD1. CDR1 and CDR2 (germline): SQVTM, ANQGSEA. This CDR3 region has 16 residues.

A note on this clonotype: The germline gene is not matched at one end of the junction; a read error may be the cause. The CDR3 reads CASSLGAGGSYNEQFF. DNA for the CDR3: TGTGCTAGCAGCTTAGGAGCGGGGGGAAGCTACAATGAGCAGTTCTTC. The V call is TRBV7-7, the J call TRBJ2-1; 9 bases map to TRBD2. Germline V CDR1 and CDR2: SSHAT, FNYEAQ (reference sequence). The CDR3 contains 16 residues.

The CDR3 protein is CASSPTAGKHEQFF. CDR3 in DNA: TGCGCCAGCAGCCCGACAGCAGGGAAACATGAGCAGTTCTTC. The J gene is TRBJ2-1, the V gene TRBV5-1; the D gene is possibly TRBD1 (5 bases). Germline V gene data show CDR1 as SGHRS and CDR2 as YFSETQ. Trimming removed 4 bases from V and 8 bases from J, with 16 bases in between. The CDR3 is 14 residues long.

This chain joins TRBV7-9 and TRBJ1-4, with 9 bases lining up with TRBD1. The CDR3 is made up of 15 amino acids. V was clipped by 1 base and J by 6 bases; unmatched bases: 3. CDR1 SEHNR and CDR2 FQNEAQ come from the germline V gene (reference sequence). CDR3 nucleotides: TGTGCCAGCAGCTTAGACGGGACAGGGTATGAAAAACTGTTTTTT. Amino acid sequence: CASSLDGTGYEKLFF.

The gene calls are TRBV7-2 and TRBJ2-1, with D perhaps given as TRBD1 or TRBD2 (5 bases each). Germline CDR1 is SGHTA and CDR2 is FQGNSA. Trimming cost V 0 bases and J 7 bases, with 16 bases left between them. CDR3 size: 16 residues. The CDR3 DNA reads TGTGCCAGCAGCTTAGCCGGGACCACGGGGATGAATGAGCAGTTCTTC. It codes for CASSLAGTTGMNEQFF.

The rearrangement joins TRBV28 to TRBJ2-5; 7 bases align to TRBD1. The length of the CDR3 is 13 residues. V lost 3 bases and J lost 11; bases outside the gene matches: 9. From germline, CDR1 is MDHEN and CDR2 SYDVKM. In nucleotides, the CDR3 is TGTGCCAGCAGTTTCGGGACAGCCCGCGAACAGTACTTC. It specifies CASSFGTAREQYF. Full variable domain (outside the CDR3, taken from reference TRBV28 and TRBJ2-5): DVKVTQSSRYLVKRTGEKVFLECVQDMDHENMFWYRQDPGLGLRLIYFSYDVKMKEKGDIPEGYSVSREKKERFSLILESASTNQTSMYLCASSFGTAREQYFGPGTRLLVL.

Comment on this clonotype: One junction end does not reproduce the germline sequence, and a read error may be involved. The chain combines TRBV4-2 with TRBJ2-3; possible D gene TRBD1, 5 bases. The CDR3 is made up of 17 amino acids. CDR1 is LGHNA, CDR2 YNFKEQ, per germline. CDR3 amino acids: CASSQEITPPSTGTQYF. In nucleotides, the CDR3 is TGTGCCAGCAGCCAAGAGATCACACCTCCAAGCACAGGTACGCAGTATTTT.

The chain employs TRBV7-6 and TRBJ2-2, with 7 nucleotides matching TRBD1. Germline V gene lookup returns CDR1 SGHVS and CDR2 FNYEAQ. The CDR3 has 16 amino acids. With V trimmed by 2 bases and J by 4 bases, 7 bases remained unmatched. CDR3 sequence (DNA): TGTGCCAGCAGCTTAAGTACGACAGGGAGCACCGGGGAGCTGTTTTTT. It translates to CASSLSTTGSTGELFF.

The gene calls are TRBV7-2 and TRBJ2-6, with a tentative D call TRBD1 (5 bases). Trimming removed 2 bases at V and 2 bases at J, with 13 bases between. Germline lookup yields CDR1 SGHTA and CDR2 FQGNSA. CDR3 length equals 17 residues. The CDR3 reads CASSLNYRLAGANVLTF. In nucleotides, the CDR3 is TGTGCCAGCAGCTTAAACTACAGGCTAGCTGGGGCCAACGTCCTGACTTTC. Supplemented by reference TRBV7-2 and TRBJ2-6, the full variable domain reads GAGVSQSPSNKVTEKGKDVELRCDPISGHTALYWYRQSLGQGLEFLIYFQGNSAPDKSGLPSDRFSAERTGGSVSTLTIQRTQQEDSAVYLCASSLNYRLAGANVLTFGAGSRLTVL.

V is TRBV20-1 and J is TRBJ2-1; D ambiguous. The germline CDR1 and CDR2 sequences are DFQATT and SNEGSKA (reference sequence). V lost 0 bases to trimming and J lost 4 bases, with 7 bases between them. CDR3 length equals 13 residues. CDR3 region: CSARDLRYNEQFF. The CDR3 DNA sequence: TGCAGTGCTAGAGATCTTCGTTACAATGAGCAGTTCTTC.

There are a few counts of this clonotype. The V call is TRBV12-3 or TRBV12-4, the J call TRBJ2-5; a weak D match, TRBD1 (5 bases). The CDR3 covers 13 residues. V lost 3 bases to trimming and J lost 5 bases, with 10 bases between them. The DNA of the CDR3 is TGTGCCAGCAGTTTCTGGGGCGCGGAGACCCAGTACTTC. Translating it yields CASSFWGAETQYF.

The chain carries TRBV3-1 and TRBJ2-7; D unresolved. This CDR3 comprises 13 residues. V lost 2 bases and J lost 7, with 12 bases in between. The germline V gene encodes CDR1 LGHDT and CDR2 YNNKEL (reference sequence). The CDR3 bases are TGTGCCAGCAGCCAAAGGTCGGTAGGGGAGCAGTACTTC. It specifies CASSQRSVGEQYF.

This chain links TRBV7-8 with TRBJ2-3, with 8 bases aligning to TRBD2. The germline V gene encodes CDR1 SGHVS and CDR2 FQNEAQ. The CDR3 is 14 amino acids. V lost 2 bases and J lost 7; bases outside the gene matches: 5. CDR3 amino acids: CASSLPGGGNTQYF. For the CDR3, the DNA is TGTGCCAGCAGCTTACCGGGAGGGGGTAATACGCAGTATTTT.

This clonotype came up a few times. The rearrangement links TRBV7-9 to TRBJ2-4; D could derive from TRBD1 or TRBD2 (5 bases each). The DNA end lines up better with TRBJ2-7; the J call may be wrong. CDR3 length: 15 amino acids. Germline-derived CDR1 and CDR2 are SEHNR and FQNEAQ (reference sequence). The CDR3 is CASRDTDFPSYEQYF. Written as DNA, the CDR3 is TGTGCCAGCAGGGACACGGACTTTCCCTCCTACGAGCAGTACTTC.

This chain links TRBV2 with TRBJ1-4; D unresolved. Germline values: CDR1 SNHLY, CDR2 FYNNEI. The CDR3 runs to 15 residues. V lost 7 bases and J lost 0, with 12 bases in between. CDR3: CASMGRFTTNEKLFF. CDR3 DNA: TGTGCCAGCATGGGCAGATTCACAACTAATGAAAAACTGTTTTTT.

The V call is TRBV9, the J call TRBJ2-3, with 10 nucleotides matching TRBD2. The CDR3 has 17 amino acids. With V trimmed by 0 bases and J by 3 bases, 7 bases remained unmatched. Germline V lookup: CDR1 SGDLS, CDR2 YYNGEE. The CDR3 sequence: CASSVGQREGGTDTQYF. The DNA of the CDR3 is TGTGCCAGCAGCGTAGGACAGCGGGAGGGGGGGACAGATACGCAGTATTTT.

V is TRBV6-6 and J is TRBJ2-7, with D perhaps being TRBD1 or TRBD2 (5 bases each). V was cut by 5 bases and J by 4 bases, with 15 bases left in between. Looked up from germline, CDR1 is MNHNY and CDR2 is SVGAGI (reference sequence). The CDR3 covers 14 residues. Here the CDR3 reads CASSLPGRQYEQYF. The DNA of the CDR3 is TGTGCCAGCAGTCTGCCGGGACGGCAGTACGAGCAGTACTTC.

The chain couples TRBV6-2 or TRBV6-3 to TRBJ1-1, with 8 bases matching TRBD1. Looked up from germline, CDR1 is MNHEY and CDR2 is SVGEGT. Losses at the gene ends were 8 bases for V and 11 bases for J; bases not matched to a gene: 10. The CDR3 consists of 12 residues. In DNA form, the CDR3 reads TGTGCCAGCTTCGCAGGGGGCTGGGTGGCTTTCTTT. Its translation is CASFAGGWVAFF.